A selection of T cell receptor beta chains follows, all from one sample in a study of blood T cell repertoires in COVID-19. The data were produced by immunoSEQ multiplex PCR, yet TCRdb's version contains in-frame clones alone and is incomplete. Of 150,000 to 200,000 clones in the sample, 88% were seen once. Sequenced sample: peripheral blood. The receptors originated from a man aged 40-55 years with active or convalescent COVID-19. The CDR3 runs from the conserved cysteine through the conserved F or W. Fields, in order: D gene, clone size, V gene, J gene, CDR3 protein, CDR3 DNA. A D gene is named only where the DNA matches it firmly. Clone sizes are given selectively: once, few, many, or a class where the clone is expanded.

TRBD1	.	TRBV5-1	TRBJ1-1	CASSPFVTGGTEAFF	TGCGCCAGCAGCCCGTTCGTAACAGGGGGCACTGAAGCTTTCTTT
TRBD1	.	TRBV24-1	TRBJ2-1	CATSDPGQGVYNEQFF	TGTGCCACCAGTGACCCGGGACAGGGGGTTTACAATGAGCAGTTCTTC
.	.	TRBV7-2	TRBJ2-5	CASSSGGRETQYF	TGTGCCAGCAGCTCGGGGGGCCGGGAGACCCAGTACTTC
TRBD1	.	TRBV6-5	TRBJ2-7	CASSWGTGPSYEQYF	TGTGCCAGCAGTTGGGGGACAGGGCCCTCCTACGAGCAGTACTTC
TRBD2	.	TRBV28	TRBJ2-3	CASSFLSGKEDTQYF	TGTGCCAGCAGTTTCCTTAGCGGGAAGGAAGATACGCAGTATTTT
.	.	TRBV19	TRBJ1-5	CASSLDGLRQPQHF	TGTGCCAGTAGCCTGGATGGGCTTCGGCAGCCCCAGCATTTT
.	once	TRBV19	TRBJ1-4	CASSKRSNEKLFF	TGTGCCAGTAGCAAACGGTCTAATGAAAAACTGTTTTTT
.	.	TRBV5-1	TRBJ2-3	CASSLRQLTSTDTQYF	TGCGCCAGCAGCTTGAGACAGTTAACAAGCACAGATACGCAGTATTTT
.	.	TRBV28	TRBJ1-5	CASSVPPGGNQPQHF	TGTGCCAGCAGTGTCCCGCCGGGGGGCAATCAGCCCCAGCATTTT
.	.	TRBV5-1	TRBJ2-1	CASSLPKQVLIGDEQFF	TGCGCCAGCAGCTTGCCCAAACAGGTTCTCATAGGAGATGAGCAGTTCTTC
TRBD1	once	TRBV27	TRBJ1-5	CASSLDGQGHQPQHF	TGTGCCAGCAGTTTAGACGGACAGGGACATCAGCCCCAGCATTTT
.	.	TRBV5-1	TRBJ1-4	CASSLAGGMTNEKLFF	TGCGCCAGCAGCTTGGCCGGGGGGATGACTAATGAAAAACTGTTTTTT
TRBD1	.	TRBV23-1	TRBJ2-1	CASSQSRDRNDEQFF	TGCGCCAGCAGTCAGTCCCGGGACAGGAACGATGAGCAGTTCTTC
TRBD1	.	TRBV28	TRBJ1-2	CASSGTGYNYGYTF	TGTGCCAGCAGTGGGACAGGGTATAACTATGGCTACACCTTC
.	.	TRBV12-5	TRBJ2-7	CASGLNYEQYF	TGTGCTAGTGGTCTAAACTACGAGCAGTACTTC
TRBD1	.	TRBV6-5	TRBJ1-1	CASSSGQVEAFF	TGTGCCAGCAGCTCCGGACAGGTGGAAGCTTTCTTT
TRBD1	once	TRBV7-9	TRBJ1-2	CASSQNYGTAILNYGYTF	TGTGCCAGCAGCCAGAATTACGGGACAGCGATACTAAACTATGGCTACACCTTC
TRBD1	.	TRBV2	TRBJ2-2	CASSAATGYTGELFF	TGTGCCAGCAGTGCCGCGACAGGGTATACCGGGGAGCTGTTTTTT
.	.	TRBV3-1/TRBV3-2	TRBJ1-3	CASSYLAGNTIYF	TGTGCCAGCAGCTACTTAGCTGGAAACACCATATATTTT
.	.	TRBV30	TRBJ2-3	CAWNAETSTDTQYF	TGTGCCTGGAACGCGGAAACTAGCACAGATACGCAGTATTTT
TRBD1	.	TRBV19	TRBJ2-7	CASGQGRTGGMYEQYF	TGTGCCAGTGGACAGGGGCGGACAGGGGGGATGTACGAGCAGTACTTC
TRBD1	once	TRBV6-1	TRBJ2-7	CASSEPPGQGHDEQYF	TGTGCCAGCAGTGAGCCCCCGGGACAGGGACATGACGAGCAGTACTTC
.	.	TRBV14	TRBJ2-3	CASSQGKLARLSTDTQYF	TGTGCCAGCAGCCAAGGAAAGCTAGCGAGGTTAAGCACAGATACGCAGTATTTT
TRBD1	once	TRBV19	TRBJ1-5	CASSPHWGQGGQPQHF	TGTGCCAGTAGCCCGCATTGGGGACAGGGGGGACAGCCCCAGCATTTT
TRBD1	.	TRBV2	TRBJ1-1	CASSSGQVEAFF	TGTGCCAGCAGTTCCGGACAGGTTGAAGCTTTCTTT
TRBD1	.	TRBV15	TRBJ2-2	CATSRGTGHTGELFF	TGTGCCACCAGCAGAGGGACAGGCCACACCGGGGAGCTGTTTTTT
TRBD2	.	TRBV11-3	TRBJ2-7	CASSRRGVTYEQYF	TGTGCCAGCAGCCGACGGGGGGTCACCTACGAGCAGTACTTC
.	.	TRBV7-9	TRBJ2-2	CASSLASAGSNTGELFF	TGTGCCAGCAGCTTAGCATCGGCGGGGTCGAACACCGGGGAGCTGTTTTTT
.	.	TRBV21-1	TRBJ2-5	CASSKADRRQETQYF	TGTGCCAGCAGCAAAGCAGACAGGAGACAAGAGACCCAGTACTTC
TRBD1	.	TRBV7-9	TRBJ2-7	CASSFDRGSEQYF	TGTGCCAGCAGTTTCGACAGGGGGAGCGAGCAGTACTTC
TRBD1	.	TRBV11-2	TRBJ1-3	CASSFTQGGSSGNTIYF	TGTGCCAGCAGCTTTACACAGGGGGGGAGCTCTGGAAACACCATATATTTT
.	once	TRBV5-3	TRBJ2-1	CARSPRGFHEQFF	TGTGCCAGAAGCCCAAGGGGGTTCCATGAGCAGTTCTTC
.	once	TRBV9	TRBJ1-2	CASSVVRGRVTNYGYTF	TGTGCCAGCAGCGTAGTAAGAGGCAGGGTAACTAACTATGGCTACACCTTC
.	.	TRBV28	TRBJ2-1	CASSFPGSSYNEQFF	TGTGCCAGCAGTTTTCCGGGGAGCTCCTACAATGAGCAGTTCTTC
.	.	TRBV6-2/TRBV6-3	TRBJ1-2	CASSPSQGNYGYTF	TGTGCCAGCAGTCCCTCCCAGGGGAACTATGGCTACACCTTC
.	.	TRBV6-2/TRBV6-3	TRBJ2-7	CASSRTISTYEQYF	TGTGCCAGCAGTCGGACAATATCAACCTACGAGCAGTACTTC
.	.	TRBV7-2	TRBJ2-3	CASSLKGGSSTDTQYF	TGTGCCAGCAGCTTAAAGGGCGGGTCTAGCACAGATACGCAGTATTTT
.	.	TRBV5-6	TRBJ1-4	CASSLRQANEKLFF	TGTGCCAGCAGCTTGAGACAGGCTAATGAAAAACTGTTTTTT
TRBD2	.	TRBV24-1	TRBJ2-5	CATSDWGLAQETQYF	TGTGCCACCAGTGATTGGGGACTAGCCCAAGAGACCCAGTACTTC
.	.	TRBV29-1	TRBJ1-2	CSVEGGRGYRSYTF	TGCAGCGTTGAAGGGGGGCGGGGGTATAGGAGCTACACCTTC
.	.	TRBV2	TRBJ1-1	CASLSPGLVEAFF	TGTGCCAGCCTATCGCCGGGGTTGGTTGAAGCTTTCTTT
.	.	TRBV7-3	TRBJ1-1	CASSLDAGLNTEAFF	TGTGCCAGCAGCTTAGACGCAGGGTTGAACACTGAAGCTTTCTTT
TRBD2	.	TRBV6-4	TRBJ2-3	CASSDISGGHTDTQYF	TGTGCCAGCAGTGACATCAGCGGGGGGCATACAGATACGCAGTATTTT